The clone carrying this TCR beta chain has only a few counts. Its specificity is unknown. A single heparinised draw of approximately 100 mL on average was taken per donor. The data are from a study of beta chain features in type 1 diabetes. The CDR3 consists of 14 residues. Germline values: CDR1 PRHDT, CDR2 FYEKMQ (reference sequence). J gave up 3 bases and V 4 bases, and 5 bases lay outside the gene matches. Reverse transcribing all isolated RNA meant expressed TCRB transcripts were sequenced. Samples of naive, central memory and regulatory T cells yielded a mean of around 3.8 million reads. Only in-frame clones appear in the TCRdb table, and some are missing; sequencing was by immunoSEQ multiplex PCR. Among around 710,000 clones listed, 9.5% to 15% were seen once. Findings and limits, study-wide: Type 1 diabetes patients had TCRB CDR3s that were shorter (moderately but significantly so) in all four CD4+ subsets. Compared to healthy donors, patients appeared to have naive, central memory and Treg TCRB repertoires that were more alike.

The sequenced sample consisted of naive CD4+ T cells from blood. This clonotype was obtained from a man aged 25 to 45 with type 1 diabetes. This chain uses TRBV13 with TRBJ1-1; TRBD1 matches 7 bases. The CDR3 reads CASSSLDRDTEAFF. CDR3 nucleotides: TGTGCCAGCAGCTCGCTAGACAGGGACACTGAAGCTTTCTTT.